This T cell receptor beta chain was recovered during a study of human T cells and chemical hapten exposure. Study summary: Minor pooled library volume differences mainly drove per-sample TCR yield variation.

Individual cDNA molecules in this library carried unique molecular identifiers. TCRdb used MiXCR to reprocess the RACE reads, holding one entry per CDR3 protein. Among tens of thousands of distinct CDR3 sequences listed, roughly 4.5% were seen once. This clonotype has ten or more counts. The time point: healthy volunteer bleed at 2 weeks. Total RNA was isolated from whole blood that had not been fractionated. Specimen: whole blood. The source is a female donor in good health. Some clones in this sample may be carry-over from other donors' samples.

Here the CDR3 DNA reads TGTGCCAGCAGTTACAACAGCAACTATGGCTACACCTTC. Protein: CASSYNSNYGYTF. The genes are TRBV6-2 or TRBV6-3 and TRBJ1-2, with unresolved D. There are 13 residues in the CDR3. Trimming shortened V by 2 bases and J by 2 bases, and 6 bases separated the two germline ends. Germline CDR1 and CDR2: MNHEY and SVGEGT.